A selection of T cell receptor beta chains follows, all from one sample in a study of blood T cell repertoires in COVID-19. Clones were sequenced by immunoSEQ multiplex PCR, and TCRdb holds only the in-frame ones, with some missing. The sample holds approximately 170,000 clones; 85% to 90% are singletons and the top ten take 4%. The source material was peripheral blood. Source of these receptors: a woman aged 70-85 years with acute or convalescent COVID-19. Each CDR3 is given with its conserved first and last residue. D genes are given only for firm matches. The listing skips clone size in some rows; elsewhere it reads once, few, many or a size class.

V,size,D,J,CDR3,DNA
TRBV7-8,.,TRBD2,TRBJ2-2,CASSLALTSGHTGELFF,TGTGCCAGCAGCTTAGCTCTAACTAGCGGACACACCGGGGAGCTGTTTTTT
TRBV19,.,.,TRBJ1-5,CASRRQGGGNQPQHF,TGTGCCAGTAGGCGTCAGGGTGGAGGCAATCAGCCCCAGCATTTT
TRBV10-3,.,TRBD1,TRBJ1-1,CAISPDRGHVTEAFF,TGTGCCATCAGTCCGGACAGGGGGCATGTCACTGAAGCTTTCTTT
TRBV5-1,.,.,TRBJ1-4,CASSLARLDEKLFF,TGCGCCAGCAGCTTGGCCAGGCTCGATGAAAAACTGTTTTTT
TRBV9,few,.,TRBJ2-3,CASSVLLEDTQYF,TGTGCCAGCAGCGTATTACTAGAAGATACGCAGTATTTT
TRBV28,.,TRBD1,TRBJ1-4,CASRRSGGGEKLFF,TGTGCCAGCAGACGCTCAGGGGGCGGTGAAAAACTGTTTTTT
TRBV7-2,.,.,TRBJ1-5,CASSFWGQPQHF,TGTGCCAGCAGCTTCTGGGGCCAGCCCCAGCATTTT
TRBV21-1,once,.,TRBJ2-1,CARTGGAWNEQFF,TGTGCCAGAACAGGGGGCGCTTGGAATGAGCAGTTCTTC
TRBV7-2,.,TRBD1,TRBJ1-4,CASSFGTGREKLFF,TGTGCCAGCAGTTTTGGGACAGGGCGAGAAAAACTGTTTTTT
TRBV6-5,few,TRBD1,TRBJ1-4,CASSLDRGLNKLFF,TGTGCCAGCAGTTTGGACAGGGGGCTGAATAAACTGTTTTTT
TRBV28,once,.,TRBJ2-5,CASSFPSAGQETQYF,TGTGCCAGCAGTTTCCCATCAGCGGGCCAAGAGACCCAGTACTTC
TRBV7-3,.,.,TRBJ2-3,CASSLIPSKSTDTQYF,TGTGCCAGCAGCTTAATTCCTAGCAAAAGCACAGATACGCAGTATTTT
TRBV6-1,.,.,TRBJ2-7,CASSEGVGQYF,TGTGCCAGCAGTGAAGGAGTCGGGCAGTACTTC
TRBV5-5,.,TRBD2,TRBJ2-5,CASSFDVGGGRQETQYF,TGTGCCAGCAGCTTTGATGTCGGCGGGGGAAGGCAAGAGACCCAGTACTTC
TRBV6-2/TRBV6-3,.,.,TRBJ1-1,CASSYSGRGVNTEAFF,TGTGCCAGCAGTTACTCTGGTCGCGGAGTGAACACTGAAGCTTTCTTT
TRBV4-3,once,.,TRBJ1-4,CASSQDPTGGNEKLFF,TGCGCCAGCAGCCAAGATCCGACAGGAGGTAATGAAAAACTGTTTTTT
TRBV27,.,.,TRBJ1-4,CATKKPGVNEKLFF,TGTGCCACCAAAAAACCGGGAGTTAATGAAAAACTGTTTTTT
TRBV20-1,few,.,TRBJ2-1,CSASLTGFNEQFF,TGCAGTGCTAGTTTGACGGGGTTCAATGAGCAGTTCTTC
TRBV11-2,.,.,TRBJ1-5,CASSLTGTNNQPQHF,TGTGCCAGCAGCCTCACCGGAACTAACAATCAGCCCCAGCATTTT
TRBV28,.,.,TRBJ2-7,CASSGGAGQYF,TGTGCCAGCAGTGGAGGGGCCGGGCAGTACTTC
TRBV12-3/TRBV12-4,.,.,TRBJ1-1,CASSLGGEAFF,TGTGCCAGCAGTTTAGGGGGCGAAGCTTTCTTT
TRBV6-5,.,TRBD1,TRBJ2-1,CATRSGTGYNEQFF,TGTGCCACCCGATCCGGGACAGGATACAATGAGCAGTTCTTC
TRBV28,.,TRBD2,TRBJ2-7,CASSPTRGLAGGYEQYF,TGTGCCAGCAGCCCCACACGTGGGCTAGCGGGAGGTTACGAGCAGTACTTC
TRBV14,.,.,TRBJ2-7,CASSPQGPYEQYF,TGTGCCAGCAGCCCCCAGGGCCCCTACGAGCAGTACTTC
TRBV6-2/TRBV6-3,.,.,TRBJ1-2,CASSYGGLGYTF,TGTGCCAGCAGTTATGGGGGACTTGGCTACACCTTC
TRBV5-1,.,.,TRBJ1-2,CASSPAGDNFRGYTF,TGCGCCAGCAGCCCTGCGGGGGACAATTTTCGTGGCTACACCTTC
TRBV5-1,.,.,TRBJ2-6,CASSFIAGANVLTF,TGCGCCAGCAGCTTTATAGCTGGGGCCAACGTCCTGACTTTC
TRBV6-5,.,.,TRBJ1-1,CASSYFRAENTEAFF,TGTGCCAGCAGTTACTTCAGGGCAGAGAACACTGAAGCTTTCTTT
TRBV29-1,.,.,TRBJ1-2,CSVVSYRDSLYGYTF,TGCAGCGTTGTATCTTACAGGGATTCCCTTTATGGCTACACCTTC
TRBV25-1,.,TRBD1,TRBJ2-2,CASSELFGTGNTGELFF,TGTGCCAGCAGTGAATTATTCGGGACAGGGAACACCGGGGAGCTGTTTTTT
TRBV11-1,.,.,TRBJ1-4,CASSLGSLGGEKLFF,TGTGCCAGCAGCTTAGGCAGTCTCGGAGGTGAAAAACTGTTTTTT
TRBV29-1,.,.,TRBJ2-1,CSASAARENEQFF,TGCAGCGCCTCCGCCGCCAGGGAAAATGAGCAGTTCTTC
TRBV7-9,.,.,TRBJ1-4,CASSPGQSNEKLFF,TGTGCCAGCAGCCCCGGACAGAGCAATGAAAAACTGTTTTTT
TRBV7-9,.,.,TRBJ1-1,CASSLGTASTEAFF,TGTGCCAGCAGCTTAGGGACAGCGAGCACTGAAGCTTTCTTT
TRBV10-3,.,TRBD1,TRBJ1-3,CAIRDRTSSGNTIYF,TGTGCCATCAGGGACAGGACCTCCTCTGGAAACACCATATATTTT
TRBV10-3,.,.,TRBJ2-2,CAISERGFAGELFF,TGTGCCATCAGTGAACGGGGATTCGCCGGGGAGCTGTTTTTT
TRBV2,.,TRBD2,TRBJ2-1,CASSPPRTSGYNEQFF,TGTGCCAGCAGTCCTCCGAGGACTAGCGGGTACAATGAGCAGTTCTTC
TRBV7-9,.,.,TRBJ2-3,CASSLGGSRATDTQYF,TGTGCCAGCAGCTTGGGGGGATCTAGGGCGACAGATACGCAGTATTTT
TRBV6-6,.,.,TRBJ1-2,CASSSRGEARDGYTF,TGTGCCAGCAGCTCCCGAGGAGAGGCGCGAGATGGCTACACCTTC
TRBV11-3,.,.,TRBJ2-3,CASSLNPRDTQYF,TGTGCCAGCAGCTTAAATCCGCGGGATACGCAGTATTTT
TRBV5-5,.,.,TRBJ1-1,CASSLDSAGEAFF,TGTGCCAGCAGCTTGGATTCCGCCGGTGAAGCTTTCTTT
TRBV6-5,.,.,TRBJ1-2,CASTDWGGTYGYTF,TGTGCCAGCACCGACTGGGGGGGCACTTATGGCTACACCTTC
TRBV7-9,.,TRBD1,TRBJ1-4,CASSLSATGKNEKLFF,TGTGCCAGCAGCTTATCCGCGACAGGGAAAAATGAAAAACTGTTTTTT
TRBV19,once,TRBD1,TRBJ1-5,CASNGQGRGPQHF,TGTGCCAGTAACGGACAGGGGAGGGGGCCCCAGCATTTT
TRBV6-5,few,TRBD2,TRBJ2-1,CASTSSGRTYNEQFF,TGTGCCAGCACCTCTAGCGGGAGAACCTACAATGAGCAGTTCTTC
TRBV7-9,.,.,TRBJ1-5,CASSPTGDQPQHF,TGTGCCAGCAGCCCGACAGGAGATCAGCCCCAGCATTTT
TRBV10-1,few,.,TRBJ1-1,CASSASQGDTEAFF,TGCGCCAGCAGTGCGTCACAGGGAGATACTGAAGCTTTCTTT
TRBV19,.,TRBD1,TRBJ2-3,CASSPQGKTLTDTQYF,TGTGCCAGTAGCCCACAGGGGAAAACACTCACAGATACGCAGTATTTT